The 3 T cell receptor beta chains reported below all come from one sample, sequenced in a study of T cell responses to AZD1222 COVID-19 vaccine. Sequenced by immunoSEQ multiplex PCR; TCRdb stores in-frame clones only, minus some. The sample lists 83,000 or so clones, about 84% occurring once. Sample: peripheral blood, taken on day 0 of AZD1222 vaccination. The receptors shown here come from an adult in good health.

The chain employs TRBV7-2 and TRBJ1-2, with 7 bases identical to TRBD1. Germline CDR1 is SGHTA and CDR2 is FQGNSA. The junction had 15 bases not matched to a gene; V was cut back by 4 bases and J by 4 bases. This CDR3 is built from 17 residues. The CDR3 sequence is CASSSRLKTGQRYGYTF. The CDR3 nucleotides are TGTGCCAGCAGCTCCCGGCTCAAGACAGGGCAGCGCTATGGCTACACCTTC. Supplemented by reference TRBV7-2 and TRBJ1-2, the full variable domain reads GAGVSQSPSNKVTEKGKDVELRCDPISGHTALYWYRQSLGQGLEFLIYFQGNSAPDKSGLPSDRFSAERTGGSVSTLTIQRTQQEDSAVYLCASSSRLKTGQRYGYTFGSGTRLTVV.

The gene calls are TRBV6-5 and TRBJ2-3; D remains unclear. V shed 0 bases and J shed 1 base, with 2 bases lying between them. Germline CDR1 is MNHEY and CDR2 is SVGAGI. This CDR3 has 13 residues. The CDR3 DNA is TGTGCCAGCAGTTACTCTGGCACAGATACGCAGTATTTT. It specifies CASSYSGTDTQYF.

The genes are TRBV10-3 and TRBJ1-1; unclear D gene. V was cut by 5 bases and J by 7 bases, with 17 bases left in between. This CDR3 region has 14 residues. In germline, CDR1 is ENHRY, CDR2 SYGVKD. CDR3 sequence (DNA): TGTGCCATCAGTAATGGGTTTCAGGCGAATGAAGCTTTCTTT. It codes for CAISNGFQANEAFF.